These 24 T cell receptor beta chains were sequenced from one sample in a study of HIV-infected patients and healthy controls. All unsorted peripheral T cells were captured because whole blood was used without fractionation. Alpha and beta constant-region primers primed reverse transcription of approximately 0.55 ug RNA. Alpha and beta chain libraries were made separately by chain-specific third strand synthesis with multiplexing indices. TCRdb passed the 5' RACE reads through MiXCR, listing each CDR3 protein once. This sample has around 7,000 distinct CDR3 sequences, with around 8.6% found just once. The source was blood, collected before antiretroviral therapy. These receptors all stem from an adult with HIV infection.

By sample fraction, this clonotype is medium-sized. This chain connects TRBV15 to TRBJ1-1; 11 bases map to TRBD1. Unmatched junction bases numbered 17, after V lost 0 bases and J lost 5 bases. The CDR3 spans 20 residues. Germline loops: CDR1 LNHNV, CDR2 YYDKDF (reference sequence). CDR3 sequence reads: CATSRDNPSGTGGGSTEAFF. In nucleotides, the CDR3 is TGTGCCACCAGCAGAGATAACCCCTCCGGGACAGGGGGAGGAAGTACTGAAGCTTTCTTT. The variable domain in full, completed from reference TRBV15 and TRBJ1-1, reads DAMVIQNPRYQVTQFGKPVTLSCSQTLNHNVMYWYQQKSSQAPKLLFHYYDKDFNNEADTPDNFQSRRPNTSFCFLDIRSPGLGDTAMYLCATSRDNPSGTGGGSTEAFFGQGTRLTVV.

This clonotype is medium-sized (0.01 to 0.1%) by share. The J gene is TRBJ1-1, the V gene TRBV7-9, with D unclear. Germline CDR1 SEHNR, CDR2 FQNEAQ (reference sequence). This CDR3 region has 15 residues. Trimming removed 5 bases at V and 0 bases at J, with 13 bases between. The CDR3: CASSLGRTMNTEAFF. The CDR3 DNA reads as TGTGCCAGCAGCCTCGGACGGACGATGAACACTGAAGCTTTCTTT.

This clonotype was counted only a few times. V is TRBV19 and J is TRBJ1-2; the D is unclear. CDR1 is LNHDA, CDR2 SQIVND, per germline (reference sequence). Trimming took 4 bases from V and 4 from J, leaving 19 bases between them. The CDR3 runs 16 residues. The CDR3 loop is CASSTSEMAALYGYTF. The DNA of the CDR3 is TGTGCCAGTAGTACTTCCGAAATGGCAGCCCTCTATGGCTACACCTTC.

Many counts were recorded for this clonotype. The rearrangement links TRBV7-9 to TRBJ1-5; D possibly corresponds to TRBD1 (5 bases). CDR3 length equals 17 residues. Trimming removed 1 base at V and 0 bases at J, with 13 bases between. Per the germline V gene, CDR1 is SEHNR and CDR2 is FQNEAQ (reference sequence). The CDR3 nucleotides read TGTGCCAGCAGCTTAGATGGGGGTTGGTATAGCAATCAGCCCCAGCATTTT. This sequence encodes CASSLDGGWYSNQPQHF.

This clonotype was found many times. The rearrangement uses TRBV5-6 and TRBJ2-7; 7 positions match TRBD1. With V trimmed by 7 bases and J by 6 bases, 13 bases remained unmatched. Germline V gives CDR1 SGHDT, CDR2 YYEEEE. The CDR3 has 14 residues. The CDR3 nucleotides are TGTGCCAGCTCCTTCCTTAGGGGGCCCGGCGAGCAGTACTTC. Translating gives CASSFLRGPGEQYF.

This clonotype is classed as medium-sized. This chain connects TRBV18 to TRBJ2-7, with D unresolved. Germline values: CDR1 KGHSH, CDR2 LQKENI. Trimming stripped 2 bases from V and 1 base from J, with 3 bases between. The CDR3 totals 12 residues. CDR3 DNA: TGTGCCAGCTCACCAGAATCCTACGAGCAGTACTTC. Residues: CASSPESYEQYF.

This clonotype is medium-sized. The chain combines TRBV9 with TRBJ1-3, with 7 bases lining up with TRBD1. V shed 4 bases, J shed 0 bases, and the junction held 4 bases outside the gene matches. The CDR3 covers 15 residues. Germline values: CDR1 SGDLS, CDR2 YYNGEE. The CDR3 region is CASSPGGYSGNTIYF. The CDR3, as DNA: TGTGCCAGCAGCCCAGGGGGATACTCTGGAAACACCATATATTTT.

This clonotype was counted between two and nine times. The rearrangement joins TRBV6-6 to TRBJ1-5, with TRBD1 matching over 9 bases. The CDR3 loop spans 14 amino acids. Germline V gene sequence: CDR1 MNHNY, CDR2 SVGAGI (reference sequence). Trimming cost V 5 bases and J 7 bases; bases outside gene matches: 6. DNA of the CDR3: TGTGCCAGCAGTCCCGGACAGGGGATCCAGCCCCAGCATTTT. Translating gives CASSPGQGIQPQHF.

CDR3 DNA: TGTGCCAGCAGCCCCGGGACGGTTAATTCACCCCTCCACTTT. Translated: CASSPGTVNSPLHF. The chain couples TRBV5-6 to TRBJ1-6; a possible D gene is TRBD1 (5 bases). CDR1 is SGHDT and CDR2 is YYEEEE in the germline V gene. This CDR3 has 14 amino acids. Trimming stripped 4 bases from V and 6 bases from J, with 11 bases between.

This clonotype was picked up many times. This chain uses TRBV7-3 with TRBJ2-3; D may be TRBD2 (6 bases). The CDR3 runs 17 residues. Trimming cost V 5 bases and J 1 base, with 19 bases left between them. Germline V gives CDR1 SGHTA, CDR2 FQGTGA. This chain's CDR3 is CASSPRGREYGTDTQYF. The CDR3 DNA sequence: TGTGCCAGCAGCCCCCGGGGACGGGAGTACGGCACAGATACGCAGTATTTT.

The chain employs TRBV6-5 and TRBJ2-2; TRBD1 aligns across 12 bases. V was pared by 2 bases and J by 5 bases, with 3 bases of the junction left unmatched. Germline V CDR1 and CDR2: MNHEY, SVGAGI. CDR3 length: 16 residues. This CDR3 reads CASSYGTGGGTGELFF. The DNA for the CDR3 is TGTGCCAGCAGTTACGGGACAGGGGGCGGAACCGGGGAGCTGTTTTTT.

This clonotype was seen ten or more times. The chain employs TRBV6-6 and TRBJ1-1; D is ambiguous. Germline V gene lookup returns CDR1 MNHNY and CDR2 SVGAGI (reference sequence). Trimming pared 8 bases from V and 0 bases from J, leaving 13 bases between. The CDR3 has 14 amino acids. The CDR3 is CASGDSRLNTEAFF. As DNA, the CDR3 is TGTGCCAGCGGTGATTCCAGACTGAACACTGAAGCTTTCTTT.

The chain joins TRBV19 to TRBJ1-2, with D perhaps TRBD1 (6 bases). The CDR3 has 15 amino acids. V was pared by 3 bases and J by 4 bases, with 15 bases between. CDR1 and CDR2 from the germline V gene are LNHDA and SQIVND (reference sequence). The chain's CDR3 is CASSIWTERSYGYTF. The CDR3 coding sequence is TGTGCCAGTAGTATTTGGACAGAAAGAAGCTATGGCTACACCTTC.

This clonotype rates as medium-sized (0.01 to 0.1%). The chain combines TRBV10-2 with TRBJ1-5, with a tentative D call TRBD1 (5 bases). The CDR3 extends over 16 amino acids. Looked up from germline, CDR1 is WSHSY and CDR2 is SAAADI. Trimming removed 2 bases at V and 6 bases at J, with 17 bases between. The DNA for the CDR3 is TGCGCCAGCAGTGAGACGGGGACCCTGGTCAGTCAGCCCCAGCATTTT. Encoded protein: CASSETGTLVSQPQHF.

By sample share, this clonotype is medium-sized. This sequence joins TRBV7-3 and TRBJ1-1; D unresolved. Germline CDR1 is SGHTA and CDR2 is FQGTGA. This CDR3 contains 13 residues. V lost 5 bases to trimming and J lost 7 bases, with 14 bases between them. The CDR3 region has the DNA TGTGCCAGCAGCCCGCGGGGAGAGGGTGAAGCTTTCTTT. Encoded protein: CASSPRGEGEAFF.

In its sample, this clonotype was seen a few times. The V gene is TRBV5-8, the J gene TRBJ2-2, with D unclear. Germline CDR1 reads SGHTS; CDR2 reads YDEGEE. The CDR3 runs 11 residues. The germline V and J ends were trimmed by 2 bases and 6 bases, with 2 bases remaining between them. Here the CDR3 DNA reads TGTGCCAGCAGCTTCGCCGGGGAGCTGTTTTTT. This encodes CASSFAGELFF.

The chain uses TRBV7-2 and TRBJ2-1, with D possibly being TRBD1 (5 bases). Germline V CDR1 and CDR2: SGHTA, FQGNSA. Deletions cut 7 bases from V and 6 bases from J, with 16 bases between. This CDR3 spans 14 amino acids. CDR3 sequence reads: CASTPYDSSNEQFF. The CDR3 DNA reads as TGTGCCAGCACCCCCTATGACAGTAGCAATGAGCAGTTCTTC.

By sample fraction, this clonotype is large. The V and J genes are TRBV19 and TRBJ2-5, with D uncertain. Trimming took off 3 bases at V and 2 bases at J, with 10 bases between the two ends. Germline CDR1 reads LNHDA; CDR2 reads SQIVND (reference sequence). The CDR3 runs 14 residues. The CDR3 reads CASSIYSGQETQYF. CDR3 DNA: TGTGCCAGTAGTATTTACTCCGGTCAAGAGACCCAGTACTTC. Full variable domain (remainder filled in from reference TRBV19 and TRBJ2-5): DGGITQSPKYLFRKEGQNVTLSCEQNLNHDAMYWYRQDPGQGLRLIYYSQIVNDFQKGDIAEGYSVSREKKESFPLTVTSAQKNPTAFYLCASSIYSGQETQYFGPGTRLLVL.

This clonotype occurred many times. The chain has TRBV5-1 and TRBJ2-4; TRBD2 agrees at 10 bases. The CDR3 has 20 amino acids. Trimming removed 3 bases from V and 3 bases from J; junction bases left unmatched: 18. Germline V CDR1 and CDR2: SGHRS, YFSETQ. The CDR3 nucleotides read TGCGCCAGCAGCTCCCAGACAGAGACCCGACTAGCGGGCCACAAAAACATTCAGTACTTC. Protein product: CASSSQTETRLAGHKNIQYF.

A few counts support this clonotype. The V and J genes are TRBV19 and TRBJ2-3, with TRBD2 identical over 12 bases. In germline, CDR1 is LNHDA, CDR2 SQIVND (reference sequence). The V gene end was trimmed by 5 bases and the J gene end by 3 bases; junction bases not matched to a gene: 9. This CDR3 region has 17 residues. The DNA for the CDR3 is TGTGCCAGTAGTGATCGACTAGCGGGAGATGTGACAGATACGCAGTATTTT. It is translated as CASSDRLAGDVTDTQYF.

Concerning this clonotype itself: A much larger clonotype is one base distant, so this may be a read error. The V and J genes are TRBV11-2 and TRBJ1-4; a possible D gene is TRBD1 (5 bases). The ends were cut back, 9 bases at V and 7 bases at J, with 15 bases in the middle. From germline, CDR1 is SGHAT and CDR2 FQNNGV. CDR3 size: 13 residues. The CDR3 protein is CARRPSDSEKLFF. The CDR3 DNA sequence: TGTGCCAGAAGGCCTAGTGACAGTGAAAAACTGTTTTTT.

This clonotype is medium-sized. The rearrangement joins TRBV5-1 to TRBJ1-1; maybe TRBD1 (5 bases). Germline CDR1 reads SGHRS; CDR2 reads YFSETQ. Trimming stripped 3 bases from V and 1 base from J, with 10 bases between. This CDR3 is 14 amino acids long. CDR3 sequence (DNA): TGCGCCAGCAGCTATGGGCAGGGGAACACTGAAGCTTTCTTT. This codes for CASSYGQGNTEAFF.

This clonotype counts as medium-sized. The rearrangement links TRBV3-2 to TRBJ2-3. TRBV3-2 is a pseudogene locus. The CDR3 has 10 amino acids. CDR3 bases: TGTGCCAGCTACAGCGATACGCAGTATTTT. It codes for CASYSDTQYF.

This clonotype qualifies as medium-sized. V usage is TRBV5-6 and J usage is TRBJ2-5; weak D call: TRBD1 (6 bases). This CDR3 has 14 amino acids. The V end was cut by 0 bases, the J end by 3 bases, with 9 bases between. Germline CDR1 reads SGHDT; CDR2 reads YYEEEE. DNA of the CDR3: TGTGCCAGCAGCTTGGCTTCAGGGGAAGAGACCCAGTACTTC. It yields the protein CASSLASGEETQYF.